These 27 T cell receptor beta chains share one sample of origin, sequenced in a study of blood T cell repertoires in COVID-19. Only in-frame clones appear in the TCRdb table, and some are missing; sequencing was by immunoSEQ multiplex PCR. The sample holds some 70,000 clones, around 67% seen once. The sample was peripheral blood. These receptors all stem from a man aged 60 to 75 with acute or convalescent COVID-19.

V usage is TRBV2 and J usage is TRBJ2-2; D possibly corresponds to TRBD2 (5 bases). V shed 2 bases and J shed 5 bases, with 6 bases lying between them. This CDR3 has 13 amino acids. CDR1 is SNHLY and CDR2 is FYNNEI in the germline V gene. CDR3 sequence: CASSERRTGELFF. DNA of the CDR3: TGTGCCAGCAGTGAAAGGAGGACCGGGGAGCTGTTTTTT.

In this sample, this clone turned up a few times. The chain uses TRBV6-2 or TRBV6-3 and TRBJ2-5; a weak D match, TRBD2 (5 bases). CDR3 length: 14 residues. Germline lookup yields CDR1 MNHEY and CDR2 SVGEGT. The V end lost 0 bases, the J end lost 4 bases, and 9 bases lay between the germline ends. CDR3 bases: TGTGCCAGCAGTTACTCGATGGAGGCAGAGACCCAGTACTTC. It codes for CASSYSMEAETQYF.

This clone was seen only a few times. The J gene is TRBJ2-7, the V gene TRBV29-1; 10 bases are shared with TRBD2. V trimming: 4 bases; J trimming: 4 bases; junction bases outside the gene matches: 10. Looked up from germline, CDR1 is SQVTM and CDR2 is ANQGSEA. The CDR3 contains 15 residues. CDR3 in amino acids: CSVAIWSSGSYEQYF. In nucleotides, the CDR3 is TGCAGCGTTGCAATTTGGTCTAGCGGGAGTTACGAGCAGTACTTC.

V and J are TRBV11-2 and TRBJ1-1; D gene ambiguous. The CDR3 has 13 amino acids. Trimming stripped 5 bases from V and 6 bases from J, with 13 bases between. Germline V gene sequence: CDR1 SGHAT, CDR2 FQNNGV. CDR3 loop: CASSQGRESEAFF. CDR3 nucleotides: TGTGCCAGCAGCCAAGGACGGGAATCTGAAGCTTTCTTT. The full variable domain, in which reference TRBV11-2 and TRBJ1-1 provide the parts outside the CDR3, is EAGVAQSPRYKIIEKRQSVAFWCNPISGHATLYWYQQILGQGPKLLIQFQNNGVVDDSQLPKDRFSAERLKGVDSTLKIQPAKLEDSAVYLCASSQGRESEAFFGQGTRLTVV.

The chain combines TRBV19 with TRBJ1-1; D gene ambiguous. Between the trimmed V and J ends, which lost 1 base and 2 bases, there was a span of 5 bases. CDR3 length: 13 amino acids. Germline V gene sequence: CDR1 LNHDA, CDR2 SQIVND (reference sequence). Here the CDR3 reads CASSIGPNTEAFF. Written as DNA, the CDR3 is TGTGCCAGTAGTATAGGGCCAAACACTGAAGCTTTCTTT.

The genes are TRBV19 and TRBJ2-3, with a tentative D call TRBD1 (5 bases). CDR1 and CDR2 from the germline V gene are LNHDA and SQIVND (reference sequence). The CDR3 has 15 amino acids. Trimming shortened V by 5 bases and J by 2 bases, and 14 bases separated the two germline ends. Here the CDR3 DNA reads TGTGCCAGTAGTTCACGGAAGGACAACACAGATACGCAGTATTTT. As protein: CASSSRKDNTDTQYF.

This clone was counted between two and nine times. V gene TRBV12-3 or TRBV12-4 combines with J gene TRBJ2-3, with D perhaps matching TRBD1 (5 bases). Trimming shortened V by 6 bases and J by 2 bases, and 9 bases separated the two germline ends. This CDR3 region has 13 residues. The CDR3 spells CASRTDITDTQYF. The CDR3 DNA follows: TGTGCCAGCAGAACGGACATCACAGATACGCAGTATTTT.

The rearrangement joins TRBV28 to TRBJ1-2; the D gene is possibly TRBD1 (5 bases). The CDR3 contains 14 residues. Germline values: CDR1 MDHEN, CDR2 SYDVKM. V lost 3 bases and J 10 bases, leaving 18 bases between the germline ends. CDR3 region: CASSFGGRGRPYTF. DNA for the CDR3: TGTGCCAGCAGTTTTGGCGGGAGGGGTAGACCCTACACCTTC.

This chain connects TRBV27 to TRBJ1-5; D is uncertain. Trimming removed 3 bases from V and 9 bases from J, with 21 bases in between. Per germline, CDR1 MNHEY and CDR2 SMNVEV (reference sequence). The CDR3 totals 16 residues. The CDR3 DNA follows: TGTGCCAGCAGTTTTCCGAGTGGCGGGTCAGAGTCGCCCCAGCATTTT. It specifies CASSFPSGGSESPQHF.

This chain uses TRBV2 with TRBJ1-2; D uncertain. The CDR3 consists of 11 residues. The ends were cut back, 3 bases at V and 6 bases at J, with 5 bases in the middle. Germline assignment: CDR1 SNHLY and CDR2 FYNNEI. In DNA form, the CDR3 reads TGTGCCAGCAGTGACAGAAATGGCTACACCTTC. Amino acid sequence: CASSDRNGYTF.

The chain employs TRBV19 and TRBJ2-5, with 8 positions matching TRBD1. The CDR3 consists of 14 residues. V was pared by 6 bases and J by 5 bases, with 8 bases of the junction left unmatched. Germline CDR1 reads LNHDA; CDR2 reads SQIVND (reference sequence). DNA of the CDR3: TGTGCCAGTAGCTGGGACAGGAAAACGGAGACCCAGTACTTC. Its translation is CASSWDRKTETQYF.

This clone was observed once. The chain combines TRBV19 with TRBJ2-7; D perhaps matches TRBD1 (5 bases). Germline CDR1 LNHDA, CDR2 SQIVND (reference sequence). V lost 3 bases and J 4 bases, leaving 13 bases between the germline ends. The CDR3 length is 14 residues. The DNA for the CDR3 is TGTGCCAGTAGTATGAGGCCAGGACATTACGAGCAGTACGTC. Amino acid sequence: CASSMRPGHYEQYV.

The genes are TRBV7-9 and TRBJ2-1, with 10 bases lining up with TRBD2. V trimming: 11 bases; J trimming: 7 bases; junction bases outside the gene matches: 11. Germline assignment: CDR1 SEHNR and CDR2 FQNEAQ (reference sequence). The CDR3 spans 14 residues. The DNA for the CDR3 is TGTGCCGGAACCGGGACTAGCGCGCGAAATGAGCAGTTCTTC. It codes for CAGTGTSARNEQFF.

A note on this clone: Possible read error: a much larger clone is one base away. The rearrangement links TRBV28 to TRBJ2-3, with D unclear. Deletions cut 6 bases from V and 3 bases from J, with 7 bases between. Germline V gene lookup returns CDR1 MDHEN and CDR2 SYDVKM. The CDR3 is 12 amino acids. The CDR3 DNA reads as TGTGCCAGCAGGGAGAGGACAGATACGCAGTATTTT. Translation gives CASRERTDTQYF.

V is TRBV9 and J is TRBJ2-3, with 9 bases identical to TRBD2. Germline assignment: CDR1 SGDLS and CDR2 YYNGEE. The CDR3 sequence is 15 residues long. V was clipped by 3 bases and J by 4 bases; unmatched bases: 6. The CDR3 region has the DNA TGTGCCAGCAGCGCGCGGCGGGGGGGCCCAGATACGCAGTATTTT. Translation: CASSARRGGPDTQYF.

CDR3 bases: TGCAGTGCTAGTCCAGGGAACTATGGCTACACCTTC. It translates to CSASPGNYGYTF. This chain connects TRBV20-1 to TRBJ1-2, with D perhaps TRBD1 (5 bases). The CDR3 consists of 12 residues. The V end lost 3 bases, the J end lost 2 bases, and 7 bases lay between the germline ends. The germline CDR1 and CDR2 sequences are DFQATT and SNEGSKA (reference sequence).

In this sample, this clone turned up a few times. V usage is TRBV11-1 and J usage is TRBJ2-3, with TRBD2 matching over 9 bases. The CDR3 loop spans 14 amino acids. Per the germline V gene, CDR1 is SGHAT and CDR2 is FQDESV (reference sequence). The V gene end was trimmed by 5 bases and the J gene end by 3 bases; junction bases not matched to a gene: 3. The DNA for the CDR3 is TGTGCCAGCAGCGCTAGCGGGGAGACAGATACGCAGTATTTT. Protein: CASSASGETDTQYF.

The chain recombines TRBV21-1 with TRBJ1-1; TRBD1 reflects the table's D call only, with no check against the DNA. TRBV21-1 is classified as a pseudogene. CDR3 length: 14 residues. As DNA, the CDR3 is TGTGCCAGCAGCAAAGAAGGGGTGAACACTGAAGCTTTCTTT. Translating gives CASSKEGVNTEAFF.

This chain connects TRBV18 to TRBJ2-3; weak D call: TRBD1 (5 bases). This CDR3 spans 15 amino acids. V lost 2 bases and J 1 base, leaving 10 bases between the germline ends. Per the germline V gene, CDR1 is KGHSH and CDR2 is LQKENI. CDR3 protein: CASSPSRAGTDTQYF. The CDR3 DNA reads TGTGCCAGCTCACCATCCAGGGCCGGCACAGATACGCAGTATTTT.

This sequence joins TRBV10-3 and TRBJ1-1; 12 bases map to TRBD1. The CDR3 sequence is 18 residues long. Germline CDR1 ENHRY, CDR2 SYGVKD. Trimming at V came to 0 bases and at J to 3 bases, leaving 8 bases not matched to a gene. The CDR3 loop is CAISESPGQGAEDTEAFF. The DNA for the CDR3 is TGTGCCATCAGTGAGTCTCCGGGACAGGGGGCAGAGGACACTGAAGCTTTCTTT.

The V call is TRBV7-3, the J call TRBJ2-5; D is possibly TRBD2 (5 bases). Looked up from germline, CDR1 is SGHTA and CDR2 is FQGTGA. The V gene lost 3 bases and the J gene lost 4 bases, with 9 bases spanning the gap. The CDR3 runs 13 residues. The CDR3 is CASSFQSGETQYF. CDR3 in DNA: TGTGCCAGCAGCTTCCAAAGCGGAGAGACCCAGTACTTC.

This sequence joins TRBV19 and TRBJ2-3, with D possibly being TRBD2 (5 bases). The CDR3 consists of 13 residues. Germline V gene data show CDR1 as LNHDA and CDR2 as SQIVND (reference sequence). The V and J ends lost 4 bases and 7 bases respectively, with 12 bases between them. CDR3 loop: CASSTPTTNTQYF. The CDR3 coding sequence is TGTGCCAGTAGTACCCCGACTACCAATACGCAGTATTTT.

V gene TRBV5-4 combines with J gene TRBJ1-4; D is unclear. Trimming took 0 bases from V and 0 from J, leaving 9 bases between them. This CDR3 region has 16 residues. Per the germline V gene, CDR1 is SGHNT and CDR2 is YYREEE (reference sequence). CDR3: CASSLEPGATNEKLFF. For the CDR3, the DNA is TGTGCCAGCAGCTTGGAACCGGGTGCAACTAATGAAAAACTGTTTTTT.

V is TRBV6-5 and J is TRBJ1-3, with D tentatively TRBD1 (6 bases). The V end lost 6 bases, the J end lost 7 bases, and 16 bases lay between the germline ends. CDR1 is MNHEY and CDR2 is SVGAGI in the germline V gene. The CDR3 sequence is 14 residues long. The CDR3 DNA reads as TGTGCCAGCAGGGGCGCAGAGGGGGTCAACACCATATATTTT. Its translation is CASRGAEGVNTIYF.

This clone was recorded a few times. V and J are TRBV6-6 and TRBJ2-5, with D perhaps TRBD1 (6 bases). Germline CDR1 MNHNY, CDR2 SVGAGI (reference sequence). This CDR3 is built from 11 residues. The CDR3 nucleotides are TGTAGCAGTAGGACAGAGGAGACCCAGTACTTC. It encodes CSSRTEETQYF.

V and J are TRBV13 and TRBJ2-3; D is unresolved. Germline CDR1 and CDR2: PRHDT and FYEKMQ (reference sequence). Trimming left V 9 bases short and J 0 bases short, with 7 bases between. The CDR3 runs 12 residues. The CDR3 region is CASRYSTDTQYF. The CDR3, as DNA: TGTGCCAGTCGCTATAGCACAGATACGCAGTATTTT.

The chain is built from TRBV5-4 and TRBJ2-3; 7 nucleotides line up with TRBD1. V was pared by 3 bases and J by 0 bases, with 7 bases of the junction left unmatched. The CDR3 runs to 16 residues. Germline-derived CDR1 and CDR2 are SGHNT and YYREEE (reference sequence). The CDR3 sequence is CASSSGQERSTDTQYF. The DNA for the CDR3 is TGTGCCAGCAGCTCAGGACAGGAGAGAAGCACAGATACGCAGTATTTT.